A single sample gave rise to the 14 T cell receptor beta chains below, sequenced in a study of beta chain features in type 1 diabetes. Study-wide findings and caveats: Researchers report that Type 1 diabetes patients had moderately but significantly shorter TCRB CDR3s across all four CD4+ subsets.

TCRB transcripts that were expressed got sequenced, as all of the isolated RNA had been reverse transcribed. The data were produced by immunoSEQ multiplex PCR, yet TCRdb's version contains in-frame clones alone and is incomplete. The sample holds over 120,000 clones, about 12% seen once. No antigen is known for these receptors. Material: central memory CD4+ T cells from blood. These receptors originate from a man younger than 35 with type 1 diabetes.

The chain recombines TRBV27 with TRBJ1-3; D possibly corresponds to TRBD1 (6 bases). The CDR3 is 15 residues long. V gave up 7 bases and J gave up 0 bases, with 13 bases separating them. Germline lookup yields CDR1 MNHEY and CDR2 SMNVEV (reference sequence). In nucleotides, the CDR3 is TGTGCCAGCATGCAGGGGCCGAGCTCTGGAAACACCATATATTTT. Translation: CASMQGPSSGNTIYF.

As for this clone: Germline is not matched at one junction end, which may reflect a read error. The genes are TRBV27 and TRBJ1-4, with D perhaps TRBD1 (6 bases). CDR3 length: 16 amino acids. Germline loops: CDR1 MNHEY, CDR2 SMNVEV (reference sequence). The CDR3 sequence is CASSPPERGANEKLFF. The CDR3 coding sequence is TGTGCCAGCAGTCCCCCGGAGCGGGGGGCTAACGAAAAACTGTTTTTT.

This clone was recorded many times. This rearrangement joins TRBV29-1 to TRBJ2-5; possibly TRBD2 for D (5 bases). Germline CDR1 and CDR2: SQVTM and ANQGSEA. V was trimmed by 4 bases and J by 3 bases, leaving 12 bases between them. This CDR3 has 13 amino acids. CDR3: CSVAGSPKETQYF. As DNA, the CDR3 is TGCAGCGTTGCGGGGTCGCCCAAAGAGACCCAGTACTTC.

Here the CDR3 reads CASSQDFPATNQPQHF. CDR3 coding DNA: TGCGCCAGCAGCCAAGATTTCCCAGCCACCAATCAGCCCCAGCATTTT. The V and J genes are TRBV4-1 and TRBJ1-5, with unresolved D. V was cut by 0 bases and J by 3 bases, with 12 bases left in between. The CDR3 totals 16 residues. Looked up from germline, CDR1 is MGHRA and CDR2 is YSYEKL.

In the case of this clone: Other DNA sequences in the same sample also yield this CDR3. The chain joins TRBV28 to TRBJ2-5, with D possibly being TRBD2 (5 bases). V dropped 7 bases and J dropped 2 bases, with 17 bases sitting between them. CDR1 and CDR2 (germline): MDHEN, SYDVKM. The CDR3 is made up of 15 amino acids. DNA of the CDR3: TGTGCCAGCACTGAGGGCCGGGGTCGACAAGAGACCCAGTACTTC. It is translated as CASTEGRGRQETQYF.

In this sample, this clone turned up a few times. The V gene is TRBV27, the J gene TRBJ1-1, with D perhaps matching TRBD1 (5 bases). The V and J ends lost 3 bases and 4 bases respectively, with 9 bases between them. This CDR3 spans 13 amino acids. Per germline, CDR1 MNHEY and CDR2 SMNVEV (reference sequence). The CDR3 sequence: CASSFKGSTEAFF. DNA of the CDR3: TGTGCCAGCAGTTTCAAGGGGAGCACTGAAGCTTTCTTT.

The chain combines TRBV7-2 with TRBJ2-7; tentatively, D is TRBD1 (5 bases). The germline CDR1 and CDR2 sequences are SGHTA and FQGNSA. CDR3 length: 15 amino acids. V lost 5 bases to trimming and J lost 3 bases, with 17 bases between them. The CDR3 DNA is TGTGCCAGCAGCCCACTGGCAGGGAAGGTCTACGAGCAGTACTTC. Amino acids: CASSPLAGKVYEQYF.

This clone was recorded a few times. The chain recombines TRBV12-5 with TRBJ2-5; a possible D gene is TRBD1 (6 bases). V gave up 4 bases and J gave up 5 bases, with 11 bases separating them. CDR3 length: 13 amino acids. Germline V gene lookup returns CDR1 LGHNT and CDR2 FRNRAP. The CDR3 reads CASGWTVLETQYF. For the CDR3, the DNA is TGTGCTAGTGGTTGGACAGTGCTTGAGACCCAGTACTTC.

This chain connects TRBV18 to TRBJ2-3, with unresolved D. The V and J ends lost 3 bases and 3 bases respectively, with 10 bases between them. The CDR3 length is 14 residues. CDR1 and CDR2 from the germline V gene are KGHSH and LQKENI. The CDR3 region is CASSPTAETDTQYF. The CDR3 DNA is TGTGCCAGCTCACCTACCGCGGAGACAGATACGCAGTATTTT.

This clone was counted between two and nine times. DNA of the CDR3: TGTGCCAGCAGTTGGGACAGGGGGCATACTGAAGCTTTCTTT. Protein: CASSWDRGHTEAFF. J is TRBJ1-1 and V is TRBV28, with 12 bases aligning to TRBD1. The germline CDR1 and CDR2 sequences are MDHEN and SYDVKM. Germline trimming cut 4 bases from V and 5 bases from J; bases unmatched to any gene: 2. The CDR3 is 14 amino acids.

The CDR3 loop is CASSQDGGVGNTIYF. The CDR3 region has the DNA TGTGCCAGCAGCCAAGATGGAGGGGTCGGAAACACCATATATTTT. The chain joins TRBV4-2 to TRBJ1-3; TRBD1 might be the D (5 bases). V lost 0 bases and J 4 bases, leaving 10 bases between the germline ends. Germline CDR1 and CDR2: LGHNA and YNFKEQ. The CDR3 has 15 residues.

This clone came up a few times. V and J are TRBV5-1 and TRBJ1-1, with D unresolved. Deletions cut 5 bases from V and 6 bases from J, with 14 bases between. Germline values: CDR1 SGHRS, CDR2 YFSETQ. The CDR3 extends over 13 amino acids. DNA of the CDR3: TGCGCCAGCAGGCAGGCCACCCAAGCTGAAGCTTTCTTT. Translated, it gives CASRQATQAEAFF. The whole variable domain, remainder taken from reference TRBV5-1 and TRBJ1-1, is KAGVTQTPRYLIKTRGQQVTLSCSPISGHRSVSWYQQTPGQGLQFLFEYFSETQRNKGNFPGRFSGRQFSNSRSEMNVSTLELGDSALYLCASRQATQAEAFFGQGTRLTVV.

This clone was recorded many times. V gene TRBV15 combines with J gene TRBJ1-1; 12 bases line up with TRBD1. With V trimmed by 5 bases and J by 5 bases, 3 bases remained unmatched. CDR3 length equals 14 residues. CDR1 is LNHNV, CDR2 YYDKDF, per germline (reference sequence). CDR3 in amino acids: CATSWGQGATEAFF. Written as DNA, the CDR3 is TGTGCCACCAGCTGGGGACAGGGGGCGACTGAAGCTTTCTTT.

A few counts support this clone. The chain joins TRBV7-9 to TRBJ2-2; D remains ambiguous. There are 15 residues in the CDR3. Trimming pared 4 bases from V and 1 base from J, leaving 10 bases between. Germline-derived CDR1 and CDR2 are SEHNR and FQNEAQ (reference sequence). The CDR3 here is CASSSHVLNTGELFF. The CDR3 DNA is TGTGCCAGCAGCTCCCACGTCTTGAACACCGGGGAGCTGTTTTTT.